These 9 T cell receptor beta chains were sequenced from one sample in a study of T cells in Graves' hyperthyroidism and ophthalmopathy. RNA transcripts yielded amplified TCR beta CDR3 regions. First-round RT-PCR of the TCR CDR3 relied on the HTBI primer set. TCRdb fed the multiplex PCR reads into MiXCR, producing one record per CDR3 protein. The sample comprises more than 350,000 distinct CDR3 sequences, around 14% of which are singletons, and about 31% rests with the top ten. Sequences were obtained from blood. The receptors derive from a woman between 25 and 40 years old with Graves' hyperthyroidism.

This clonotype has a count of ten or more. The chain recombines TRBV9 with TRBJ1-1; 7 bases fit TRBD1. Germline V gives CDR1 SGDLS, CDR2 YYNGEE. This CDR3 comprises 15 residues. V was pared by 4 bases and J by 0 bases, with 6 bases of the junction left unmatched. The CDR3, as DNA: TGTGCCAGCAGCTCAGGACAGGTTATGAACACTGAAGCTTTCTTT. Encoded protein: CASSSGQVMNTEAFF.

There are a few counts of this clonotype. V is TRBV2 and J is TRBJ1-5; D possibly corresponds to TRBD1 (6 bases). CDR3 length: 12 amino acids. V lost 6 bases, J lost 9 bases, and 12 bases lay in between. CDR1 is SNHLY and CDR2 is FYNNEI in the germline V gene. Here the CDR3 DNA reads TGTGCCAGCAGAGAGAAAGGGGGGCCCCAGCATTTT. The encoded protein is CASREKGGPQHF.

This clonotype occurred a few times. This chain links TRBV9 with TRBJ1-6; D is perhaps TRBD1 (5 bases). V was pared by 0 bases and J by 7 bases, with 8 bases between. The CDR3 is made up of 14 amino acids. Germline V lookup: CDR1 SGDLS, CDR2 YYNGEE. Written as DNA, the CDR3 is TGTGCCAGCAGCGTAGCTGCAGGGAATTCACCCCTCCACTTT. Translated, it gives CASSVAAGNSPLHF.

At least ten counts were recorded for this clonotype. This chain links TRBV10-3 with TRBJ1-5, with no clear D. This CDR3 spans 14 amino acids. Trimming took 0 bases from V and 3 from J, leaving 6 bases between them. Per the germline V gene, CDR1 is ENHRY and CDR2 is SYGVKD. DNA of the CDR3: TGTGCCATCAGTGAGTCGACAACCAATCAGCCCCAGCATTTT. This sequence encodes CAISESTTNQPQHF.

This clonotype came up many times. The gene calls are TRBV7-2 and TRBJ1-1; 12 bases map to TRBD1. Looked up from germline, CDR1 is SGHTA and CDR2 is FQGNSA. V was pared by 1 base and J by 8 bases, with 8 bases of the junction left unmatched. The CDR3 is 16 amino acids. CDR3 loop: CASSLEGGQGAWEAFF. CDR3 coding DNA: TGTGCCAGCAGCTTAGAGGGGGGACAGGGGGCTTGGGAAGCTTTCTTT.

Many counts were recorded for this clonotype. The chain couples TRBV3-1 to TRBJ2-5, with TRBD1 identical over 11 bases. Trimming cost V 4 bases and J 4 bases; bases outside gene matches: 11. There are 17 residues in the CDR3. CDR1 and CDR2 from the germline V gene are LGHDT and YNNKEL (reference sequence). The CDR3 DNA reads TGTGCCAGCAGCCCGACCCCCCCGGACAGGGGGCGAGAGACCCAGTACTTC. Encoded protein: CASSPTPPDRGRETQYF.

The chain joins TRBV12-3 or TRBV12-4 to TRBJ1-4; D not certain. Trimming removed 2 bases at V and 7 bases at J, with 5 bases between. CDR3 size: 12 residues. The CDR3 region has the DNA TGTGCCAGCAGTTTAAGCACTGAAAAACTGTTTTTT. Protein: CASSLSTEKLFF.

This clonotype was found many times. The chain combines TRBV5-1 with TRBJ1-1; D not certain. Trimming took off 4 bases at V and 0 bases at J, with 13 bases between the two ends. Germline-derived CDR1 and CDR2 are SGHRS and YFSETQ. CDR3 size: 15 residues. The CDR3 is CASSREVTVNTEAFF. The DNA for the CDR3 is TGCGCCAGCAGCCGGGAGGTGACGGTGAACACTGAAGCTTTCTTT.

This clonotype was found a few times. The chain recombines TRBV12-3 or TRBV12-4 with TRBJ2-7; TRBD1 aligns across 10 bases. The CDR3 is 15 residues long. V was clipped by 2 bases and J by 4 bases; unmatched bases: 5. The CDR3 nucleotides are TGTGCCAGCAGTTTATACGGGACAGGGGATTACGAGCAGTACTTC. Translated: CASSLYGTGDYEQYF.